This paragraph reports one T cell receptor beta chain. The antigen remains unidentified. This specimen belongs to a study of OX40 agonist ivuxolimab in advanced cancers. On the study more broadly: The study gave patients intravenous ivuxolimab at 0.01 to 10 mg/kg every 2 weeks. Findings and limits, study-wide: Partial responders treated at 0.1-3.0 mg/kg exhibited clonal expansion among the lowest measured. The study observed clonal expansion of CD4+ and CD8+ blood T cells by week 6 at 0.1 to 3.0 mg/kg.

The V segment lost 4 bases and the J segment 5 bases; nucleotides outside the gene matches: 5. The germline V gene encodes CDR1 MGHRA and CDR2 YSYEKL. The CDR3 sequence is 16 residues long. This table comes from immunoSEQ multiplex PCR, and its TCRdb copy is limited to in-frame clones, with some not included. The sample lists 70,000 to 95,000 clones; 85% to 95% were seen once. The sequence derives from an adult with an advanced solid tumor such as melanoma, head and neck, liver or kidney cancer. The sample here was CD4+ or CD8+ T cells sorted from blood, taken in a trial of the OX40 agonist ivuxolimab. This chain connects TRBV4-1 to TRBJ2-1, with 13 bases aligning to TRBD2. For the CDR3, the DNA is TGCGCCAGCAGCCCCCAACTAGCGGGAGGGCACAATGAGCAGTTCTTC. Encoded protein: CASSPQLAGGHNEQFF.